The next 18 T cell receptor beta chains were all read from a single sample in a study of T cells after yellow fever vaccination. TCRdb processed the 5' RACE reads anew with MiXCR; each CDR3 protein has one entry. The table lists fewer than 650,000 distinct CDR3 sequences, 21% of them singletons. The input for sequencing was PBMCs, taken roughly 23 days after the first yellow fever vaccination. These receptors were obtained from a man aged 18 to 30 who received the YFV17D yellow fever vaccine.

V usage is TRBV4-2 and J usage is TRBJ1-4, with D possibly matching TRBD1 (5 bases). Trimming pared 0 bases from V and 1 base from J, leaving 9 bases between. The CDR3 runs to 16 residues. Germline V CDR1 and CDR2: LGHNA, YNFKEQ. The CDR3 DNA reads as TGTGCCAGCAGCCAAGATTGGGGGGAAACTAATGAAAAACTGTTTTTT. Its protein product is CASSQDWGETNEKLFF.

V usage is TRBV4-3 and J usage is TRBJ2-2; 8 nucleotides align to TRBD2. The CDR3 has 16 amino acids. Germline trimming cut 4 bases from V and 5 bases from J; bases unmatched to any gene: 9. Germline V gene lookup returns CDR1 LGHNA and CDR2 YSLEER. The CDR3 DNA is TGCGCCAGCAGCCCCCGGGGGGGGGCGGGAACCGGGGAGCTGTTTTTT. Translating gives CASSPRGGAGTGELFF.

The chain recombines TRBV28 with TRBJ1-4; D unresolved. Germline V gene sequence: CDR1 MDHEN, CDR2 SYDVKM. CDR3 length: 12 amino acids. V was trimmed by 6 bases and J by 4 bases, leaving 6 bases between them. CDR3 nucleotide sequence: TGTGCCAGCAGGGCTTTTAATGAAAAACTGTTTTTT. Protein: CASRAFNEKLFF.

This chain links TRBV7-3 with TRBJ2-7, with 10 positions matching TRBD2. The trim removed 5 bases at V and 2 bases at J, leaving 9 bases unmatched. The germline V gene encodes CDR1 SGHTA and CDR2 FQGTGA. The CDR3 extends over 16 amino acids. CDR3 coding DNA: TGTGCCAGCAGCACGAAACTAGCGGGGCGAGCCTACGAGCAGTACGTC. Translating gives CASSTKLAGRAYEQYV.

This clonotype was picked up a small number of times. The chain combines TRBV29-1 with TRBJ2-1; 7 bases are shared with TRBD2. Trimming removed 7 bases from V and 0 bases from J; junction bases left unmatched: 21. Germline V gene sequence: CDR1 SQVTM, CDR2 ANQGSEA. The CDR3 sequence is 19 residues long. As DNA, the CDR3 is TGCAGCGCCGAGGGGCCTCAGCGGGGTACCCTCCACTCCTACAATGAGCAGTTCTTC. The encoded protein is CSAEGPQRGTLHSYNEQFF.

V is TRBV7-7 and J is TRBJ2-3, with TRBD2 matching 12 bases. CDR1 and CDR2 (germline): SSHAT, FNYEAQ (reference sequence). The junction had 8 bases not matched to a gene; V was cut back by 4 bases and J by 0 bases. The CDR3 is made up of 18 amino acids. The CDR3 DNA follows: TGTGCCAGCAGCTCCCCCCTAGCGGGGGGGATTAGCACAGATACGCAGTATTTT. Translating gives CASSSPLAGGISTDTQYF.

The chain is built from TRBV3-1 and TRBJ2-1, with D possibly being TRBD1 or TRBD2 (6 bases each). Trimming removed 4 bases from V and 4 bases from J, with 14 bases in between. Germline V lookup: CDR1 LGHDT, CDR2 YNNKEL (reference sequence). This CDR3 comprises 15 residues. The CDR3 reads CASSRPGGPYNEQFF. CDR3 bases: TGTGCCAGCAGCCGGCCCGGGGGCCCGTACAATGAGCAGTTCTTC.

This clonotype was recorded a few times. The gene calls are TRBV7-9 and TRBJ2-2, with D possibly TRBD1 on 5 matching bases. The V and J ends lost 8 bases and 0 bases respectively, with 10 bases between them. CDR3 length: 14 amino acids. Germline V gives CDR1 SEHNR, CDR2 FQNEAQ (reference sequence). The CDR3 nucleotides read TGTGCCAGCGCCCGGACACCGAACACCGGGGAGCTGTTTTTT. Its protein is CASARTPNTGELFF.

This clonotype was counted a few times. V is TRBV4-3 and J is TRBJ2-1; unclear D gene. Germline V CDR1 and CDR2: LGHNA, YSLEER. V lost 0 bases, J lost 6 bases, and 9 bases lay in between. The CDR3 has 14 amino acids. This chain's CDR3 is CASSQEAAVNEQFF. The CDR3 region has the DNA TGCGCCAGCAGCCAAGAGGCGGCCGTCAATGAGCAGTTCTTC.

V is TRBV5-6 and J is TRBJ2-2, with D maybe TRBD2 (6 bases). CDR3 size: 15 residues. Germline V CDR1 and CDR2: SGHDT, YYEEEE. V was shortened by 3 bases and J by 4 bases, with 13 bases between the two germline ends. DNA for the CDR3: TGTGCCAGCAGCTCGGGAGACAGATTCACCGGGGAGCTGTTTTTT. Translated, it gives CASSSGDRFTGELFF.

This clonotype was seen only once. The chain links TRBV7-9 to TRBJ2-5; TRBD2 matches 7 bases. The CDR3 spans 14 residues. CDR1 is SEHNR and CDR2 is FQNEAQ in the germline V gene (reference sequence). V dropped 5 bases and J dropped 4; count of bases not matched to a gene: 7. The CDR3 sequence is CASSESGARETQYF. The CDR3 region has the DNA TGTGCCAGCAGCGAGAGCGGGGCCCGAGAGACCCAGTACTTC.

Here the CDR3 DNA reads TGTGCCAGCAGCCCGGGACACCGGAGCACTGAAGCTTTCTTT. It is translated as CASSPGHRSTEAFF. The chain recombines TRBV13 with TRBJ1-1; a possible D gene is TRBD1 (6 bases). The germline V gene has CDR1 PRHDT and CDR2 FYEKMQ (reference sequence). This CDR3 has 14 amino acids. V dropped 5 bases and J dropped 4 bases, with 14 bases sitting between them.

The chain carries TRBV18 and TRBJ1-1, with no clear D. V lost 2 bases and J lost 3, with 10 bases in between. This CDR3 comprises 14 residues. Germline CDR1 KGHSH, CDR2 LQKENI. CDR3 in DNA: TGTGCCAGCTCACCAGTCAATGAGTACACTGAAGCTTTCTTT. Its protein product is CASSPVNEYTEAFF.

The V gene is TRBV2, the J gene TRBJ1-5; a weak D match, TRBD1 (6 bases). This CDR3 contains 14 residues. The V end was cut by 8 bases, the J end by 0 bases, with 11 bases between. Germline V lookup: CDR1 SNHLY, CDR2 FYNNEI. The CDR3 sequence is CASLGGSSNQPQHF. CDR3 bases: TGTGCCAGCCTGGGGGGCAGTAGCAATCAGCCCCAGCATTTT.

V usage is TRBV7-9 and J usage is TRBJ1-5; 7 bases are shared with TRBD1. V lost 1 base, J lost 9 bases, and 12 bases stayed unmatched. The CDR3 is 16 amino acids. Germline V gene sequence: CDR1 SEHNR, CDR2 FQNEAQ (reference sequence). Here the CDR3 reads CASSLDRQGGGWPQHF. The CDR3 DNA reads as TGTGCCAGCAGCTTAGACCGACAGGGAGGAGGGTGGCCCCAGCATTTT.

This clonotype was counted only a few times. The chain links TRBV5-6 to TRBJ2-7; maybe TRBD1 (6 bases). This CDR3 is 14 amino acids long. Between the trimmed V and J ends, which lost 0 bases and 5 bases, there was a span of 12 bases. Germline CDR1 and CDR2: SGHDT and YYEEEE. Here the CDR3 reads CASSLGTGFHEQYF. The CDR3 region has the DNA TGTGCCAGCAGCTTGGGCACAGGGTTCCACGAGCAGTACTTC.

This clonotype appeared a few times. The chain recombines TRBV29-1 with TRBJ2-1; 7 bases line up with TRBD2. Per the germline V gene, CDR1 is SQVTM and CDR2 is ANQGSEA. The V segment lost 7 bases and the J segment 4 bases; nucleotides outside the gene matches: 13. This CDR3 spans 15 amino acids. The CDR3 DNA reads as TGCAGCGCCTCGCAACTAGCGCACGATTACAATGAGCAGTTCTTC. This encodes CSASQLAHDYNEQFF.

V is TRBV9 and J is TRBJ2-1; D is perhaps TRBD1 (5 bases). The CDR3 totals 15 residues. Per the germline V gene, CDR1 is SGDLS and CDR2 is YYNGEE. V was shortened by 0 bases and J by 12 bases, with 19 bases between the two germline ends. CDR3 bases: TGTGCCAGCAGCGTAGAATACAGGCTCCCATCTGGGCAGTTCTTC. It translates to CASSVEYRLPSGQFF.